This paragraph reports one T cell receptor (beta chain). The germline V gene encodes CDR1 SGHTA and CDR2 FQGNSA. This CDR3 contains 19 residues. V was shortened by 5 bases and J by 1 base, with 24 bases between the two germline ends. This entry is derived from a study of blood T cell repertoires in COVID-19. Study-level background: Acute and convalescent COVID-19 samples came from the United States, Italy and Spain. T cells, B-cell-depleted T cells, or PBMCs supplied cDNA or gDNA.

Original data processing: Researchers report that nucleated cell counts were estimated from reference gene primer amplification. Libraries were prepared by immunoSEQ multiplex PCR; TCRdb keeps only in-frame clonotypes and omits some of them. The V and J calls and clone size come from that table; D and trimming were worked out from the DNA. The table shows 55,000 to 75,000 clones, with 91% occurring only once. The clonotype was recovered from a human donor in a cohort sampled during active COVID-19. The sequenced material came from peripheral blood. V is TRBV7-2 and J is TRBJ1-5, with D perhaps TRBD1 (6 bases). The CDR3 loop reads CASSQWAYKGRGSNQPQHF. The CDR3 DNA reads TGTGCCAGCAGCCAGTGGGCCTACAAGGGGAGGGGGAGCAATCAGCCCCAGCATTTT.